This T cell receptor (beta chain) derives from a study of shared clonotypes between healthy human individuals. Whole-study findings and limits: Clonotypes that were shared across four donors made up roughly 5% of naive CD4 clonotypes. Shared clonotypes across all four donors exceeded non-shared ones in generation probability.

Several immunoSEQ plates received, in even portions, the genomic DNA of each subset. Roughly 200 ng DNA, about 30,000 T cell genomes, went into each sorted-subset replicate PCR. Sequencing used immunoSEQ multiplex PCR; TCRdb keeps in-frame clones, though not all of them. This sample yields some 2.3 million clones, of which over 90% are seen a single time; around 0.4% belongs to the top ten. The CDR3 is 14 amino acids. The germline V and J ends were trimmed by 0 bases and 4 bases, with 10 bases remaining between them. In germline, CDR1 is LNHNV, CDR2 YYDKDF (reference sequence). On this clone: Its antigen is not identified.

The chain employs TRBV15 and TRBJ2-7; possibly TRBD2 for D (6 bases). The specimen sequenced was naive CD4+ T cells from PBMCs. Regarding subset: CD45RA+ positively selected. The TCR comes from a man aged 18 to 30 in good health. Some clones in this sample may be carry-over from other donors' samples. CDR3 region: CATSRDLGRYEQYF. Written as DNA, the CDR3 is TGTGCCACCAGCAGAGATCTGGGGAGGTACGAGCAGTACTTC.